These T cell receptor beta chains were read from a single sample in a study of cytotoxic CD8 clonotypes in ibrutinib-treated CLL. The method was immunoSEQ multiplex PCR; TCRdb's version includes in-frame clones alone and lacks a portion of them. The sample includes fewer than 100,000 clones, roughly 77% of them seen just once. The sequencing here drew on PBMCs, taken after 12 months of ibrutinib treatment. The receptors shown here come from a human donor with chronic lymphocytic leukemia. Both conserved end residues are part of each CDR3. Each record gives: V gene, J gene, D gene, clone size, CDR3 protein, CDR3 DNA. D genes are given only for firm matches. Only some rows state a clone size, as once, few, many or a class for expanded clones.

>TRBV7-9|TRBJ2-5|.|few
CASSLFGYQETQYF
TGTGCCAGCAGCTTATTCGGCTACCAAGAGACCCAGTACTTC
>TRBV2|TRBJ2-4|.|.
CASSERAIAKNIQYF
TGTGCCAGCAGTGAAAGGGCCATAGCCAAAAACATTCAGTACTTC
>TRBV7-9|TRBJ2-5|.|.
CASSLAVAGETQYF
TGTGCCAGCAGCTTAGCGGTAGCTGGGGAGACCCAGTACTTC
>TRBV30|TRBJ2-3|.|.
CAWSVRVDPSTDTQYF
TGTGCCTGGAGTGTAAGGGTCGACCCTAGCACAGATACGCAGTATTTT
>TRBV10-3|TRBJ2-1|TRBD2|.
CAIRPSGRTYNEQFF
TGTGCCATCAGGCCGAGCGGGAGGACATACAATGAGCAGTTCTTC
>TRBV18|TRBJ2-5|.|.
CASSPGGETQYF
TGTGCCAGCTCACCAGGCGGAGAGACCCAGTACTTC
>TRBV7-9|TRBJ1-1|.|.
CASSSQGRWGSTNTEAFF
TGTGCCAGCAGTTCCCAGGGGCGCTGGGGCTCAACGAACACTGAAGCTTTCTTT
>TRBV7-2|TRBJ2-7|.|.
CASSADPQRTRQQYF
TGTGCCAGCAGCGCGGACCCCCAACGCACACGACAGCAGTACTTC
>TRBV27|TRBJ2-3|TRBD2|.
CASRGLGLAGPTSTDTQYF
TGTGCCAGCAGGGGGTTGGGACTAGCGGGCCCAACTAGCACAGATACGCAGTATTTT
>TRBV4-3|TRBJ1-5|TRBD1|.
CASSHDRGWQPQHF
TGCGCCAGCAGCCATGACAGGGGGTGGCAGCCCCAGCATTTT
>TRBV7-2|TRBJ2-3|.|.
CASNRQADTQYF
TGTGCCAGCAACCGACAGGCAGATACGCAGTATTTT
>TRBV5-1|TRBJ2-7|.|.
CASSLGQTKDEQYF
TGCGCCAGCAGCTTGGGGCAGACGAAGGACGAGCAGTACTTC
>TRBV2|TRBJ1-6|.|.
CASSEAEGLGNNSPLHF
TGTGCCAGCAGTGAAGCGGAAGGGTTGGGTAATAATTCACCCCTCCACTTT
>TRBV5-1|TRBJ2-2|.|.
CASSLANTGELFF
TGCGCCAGCAGCTTGGCCAACACCGGGGAGCTGTTTTTT
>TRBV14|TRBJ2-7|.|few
CASSQDRALGSYEQYF
TGTGCCAGCAGCCAAGATCGGGCCCTTGGCTCCTACGAGCAGTACTTC
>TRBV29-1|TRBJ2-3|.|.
CSVVGTSLWDTQYF
TGCAGCGTTGTGGGGACCTCGCTGTGGGATACGCAGTATTTT
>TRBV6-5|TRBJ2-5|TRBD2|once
CASSWGRAGRETQYF
TGTGCCAGCAGTTGGGGGAGGGCGGGGAGGGAGACCCAGTACTTC
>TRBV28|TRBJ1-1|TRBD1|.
CASSSTGGVLTEAFF
TGTGCCAGCAGTTCCACAGGGGGAGTTCTTACTGAAGCTTTCTTT
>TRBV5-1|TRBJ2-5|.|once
CASSLGVQGAETQYF
TGCGCCAGCAGCTTGGGAGTCCAGGGAGCCGAGACCCAGTACTTC
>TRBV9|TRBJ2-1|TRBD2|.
CASSVLGLAGPNEQFF
TGTGCCAGCAGCGTACTGGGGCTAGCGGGACCCAATGAGCAGTTCTTC
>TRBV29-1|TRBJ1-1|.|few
CTTGRENTEAFF
TGCACTACAGGGAGGGAGAACACTGAAGCTTTCTTT
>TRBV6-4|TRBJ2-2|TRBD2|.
CASSTGLAGTGELFF
TGTGCCAGCAGTACCGGACTAGCGGGGACCGGGGAGCTGTTTTTT
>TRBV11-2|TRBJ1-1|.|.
CASSLNTQGTEAFF
TGTGCCAGCAGCTTGAACACCCAGGGGACTGAAGCTTTCTTT
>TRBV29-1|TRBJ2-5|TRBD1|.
CSVPRDRRTETQYF
TGCAGCGTGCCCCGGGACAGAAGGACAGAGACCCAGTACTTC
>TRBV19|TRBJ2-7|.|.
CASSRGPGQSYEQYF
TGTGCCAGTAGTAGAGGGCCAGGGCAATCCTACGAGCAGTACTTC
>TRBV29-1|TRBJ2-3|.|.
CSVPRQGVWGGTDTQYF
TGCAGCGTGCCCCGGCAGGGCGTGTGGGGTGGCACAGATACGCAGTATTTT
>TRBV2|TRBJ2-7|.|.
CASSGPAGEPYEQYF
TGTGCCAGCAGTGGGCCGGCAGGGGAGCCGTACGAGCAGTACTTC
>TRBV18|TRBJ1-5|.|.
CASSPVLGEPQHF
TGTGCCAGCTCACCAGTCCTGGGGGAGCCCCAGCATTTT
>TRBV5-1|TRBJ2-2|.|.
CASSWGVGGELFF
TGCGCCAGCAGCTGGGGAGTCGGCGGGGAGCTGTTTTTT
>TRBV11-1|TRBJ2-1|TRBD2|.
CASSQGLAGGNEQFF
TGTGCCAGCAGCCAAGGACTAGCGGGAGGCAATGAGCAGTTCTTC
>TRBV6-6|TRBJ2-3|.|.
CATAGASTDTQYF
TGTGCAACAGCTGGGGCCAGCACAGATACGCAGTATTTT
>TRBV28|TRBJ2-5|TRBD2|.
CASSPGGAGAQETQYF
TGTGCCAGCAGCCCTGGGGGAGCGGGGGCTCAAGAGACCCAGTACTTC
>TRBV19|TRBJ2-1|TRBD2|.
CASSTPGGWNEQFF
TGTGCCAGTAGTACCCCCGGGGGGTGGAATGAGCAGTTCTTC
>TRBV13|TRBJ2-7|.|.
CASSWGSAPPYEQYF
TGTGCCAGCAGCTGGGGCTCCGCCCCACCCTACGAGCAGTACTTC
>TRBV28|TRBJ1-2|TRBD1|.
CASSRDRVFNYGYTF
TGTGCCAGCAGCCGGGACAGGGTTTTTAACTATGGCTACACCTTC
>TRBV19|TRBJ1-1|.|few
CASIPLEGVADTEAFF
TGTGCCAGTATTCCCCTTGAGGGGGTAGCGGACACTGAAGCTTTCTTT
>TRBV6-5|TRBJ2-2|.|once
CASSYSHQGGTGELFF
TGTGCCAGCAGTTACTCGCACCAGGGGGGGACCGGGGAGCTGTTTTTT
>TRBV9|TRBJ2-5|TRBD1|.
CASSVGLQGKETQYF
TGTGCCAGCAGCGTAGGGTTACAGGGGAAAGAGACCCAGTACTTC